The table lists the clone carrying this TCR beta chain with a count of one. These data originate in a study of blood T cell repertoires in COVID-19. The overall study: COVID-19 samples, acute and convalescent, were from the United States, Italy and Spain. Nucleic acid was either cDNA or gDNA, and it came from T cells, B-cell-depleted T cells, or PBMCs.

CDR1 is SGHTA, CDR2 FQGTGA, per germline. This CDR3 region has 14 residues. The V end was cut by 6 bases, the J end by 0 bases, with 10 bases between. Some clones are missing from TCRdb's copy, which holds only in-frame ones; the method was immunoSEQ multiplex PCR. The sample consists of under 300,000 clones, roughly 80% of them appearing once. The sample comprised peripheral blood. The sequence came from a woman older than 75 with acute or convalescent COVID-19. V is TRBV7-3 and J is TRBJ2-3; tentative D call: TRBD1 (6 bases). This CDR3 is CASSIGGSTDTQYF. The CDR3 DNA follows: TGTGCCAGCAGTATAGGGGGTAGCACAGATACGCAGTATTTT.